This entry is about one T cell receptor beta chain. This record comes from a study of beta chain features in type 1 diabetes. CDR3 size: 12 residues. V gave up 10 bases and J gave up 5 bases, with 12 bases separating them. Germline V gives CDR1 ENHRY, CDR2 SYGVKD. Sequencing targeted expressed TCRB transcripts, as all isolated RNA had been reverse transcribed. Assay used: immunoSEQ multiplex PCR; TCRdb lists only in-frame clones, some missing. The sample holds a few hundred thousand clones; 25% to 30% are singletons and the top ten take around 4%. This rearrangement joins TRBV10-3 to TRBJ2-1, with D perhaps matching TRBD1 (5 bases). The TCR originated in a man aged 25 to 40 in good health. The sequenced sample was central memory CD4+ T cells from blood. The CDR3 loop reads CASIARDNEQFF. The CDR3 nucleotides read TGTGCCAGCATTGCCAGGGACAATGAGCAGTTCTTC.